This T cell receptor beta chain was obtained from a study of blood T cell repertoires in COVID-19 (dated by TCRdb to the early 2020s). Study-level background: Samples from collaborators originated in the United States, Italy and Spain and spanned both the acute and convalescent phases of COVID-19. Samples were obtained from the ongoing ImmuneRACE study (first 160 participants) and from over 1,000 subjects provided by 6 global collaborators. The material from the prospective study consisted of cDNA or gDNA derived from T cells, B-cell-depleted T cells, or PBMCs. The dataset comprised deeply sampled blood TCRbeta repertoires from subjects exposed to, actively infected with, or recovered from COVID-19. Where HLA class I and class II types were available, the types were taken from metadata supplied by the sample provider, not from assay-based typing. Sample metadata almost always included a de-identified subject ID, COVID-19 status, age in years and sex. The repertoires were made available in a free public database intended to serve as a resource for research on the immune response to SARS-CoV-2. Results and caveats for the whole study, not just this receptor: The quantity of clinical and demographic metadata differed by source and by participant and was supplied without curation.

Whole blood was collected in K2EDTA tubes by collaborating institutions according to the institutions' own protocols. For TCRbeta analysis, collaborator samples were shipped as frozen whole blood, as isolated PBMCs, or as DNA extracted from either sample type. TCRbeta CDR3 regions were amplified from genomic DNA using the immunoSEQ Assay, a bias-controlled multiplex PCR. Concerning the study's data processing: Nucleated cell counts per sample were estimated from amplification of reference gene primers within the assay. To quantify the absolute abundance of each unique TCRbeta CDR3 rearrangement, sequence reads were collapsed and filtered. For each sample, productive Simpson clonality was calculated by taking the square root of Simpson's diversity index across productive rearrangements. This immuneACCESS table, as held by TCRdb, lists in-frame sequences with V and J called but not all clones. Of the missing ones, under half trace to an unresolved V gene in checked studies; the others have no known cause. The DNA gave D and trimming, while V, J and clone size come from that table. The sample table records roughly 85,000 clones; 60% to 80% of these occur just once. 8.5% to 10% of the sample is held by the ten biggest clonotypes.

Worth noting for this clone: There is no known antigen for this receptor. No base qualities exist here, and no much larger clone lies one base off it.

What was sequenced was peripheral blood. The receptor comes from a human donor in a cohort sampled during active COVID-19.

The CDR3 is CASSLGGLPYGYTF. Read as DNA, the sequence is TGTGCCAGCAGCTTGGGGGGGTTACCTTATGGCTACACCTTC. In this chain, TRBV11-2 is recombined with TRBJ1-2, and possibly TRBD1, on 5 matching bases. CDR1 SGHAT and CDR2 FQNNGV are derived from the germline V gene. The junction shows trimming of 3 bases on V and 5 bases on J, plus 13 bases between the germline ends. The CDR3 numbers 14 residues from cysteine through phenylalanine. Just the 42-base CDR3 DNA is kept, in frame starting at base 1.